Below are 12 T cell receptor beta chains sequenced from a single sample in a study of identical twins. TCRdb ran MiXCR on the 5' RACE reads and lists one entry per CDR3 protein. The sample comprises 520,000 or so distinct CDR3 sequences, less than 25% of which are singletons, and 0.91% rests with the top ten. This same sample was also taken into another study, of T cells expressing NK-cell markers.

Sequenced input: CD4+ T cells sorted from blood. The receptor source for this set is a woman between 18 and 29 years old in good health.

This clonotype was detected ten times or more. The chain uses TRBV6-1 and TRBJ1-2; 9 nucleotides align to TRBD1. There are 14 residues in the CDR3. V dropped 6 bases and J dropped 3; count of bases not matched to a gene: 5. Germline V gene data show CDR1 as MNHNS and CDR2 as SASEGT. CDR3: CASRETGGDYGYTF. CDR3 nucleotides: TGTGCCAGCAGGGAAACAGGGGGCGACTATGGCTACACCTTC.

This clonotype came up many times. V and J are TRBV11-1 and TRBJ1-1; D uncertain. The V gene lost 1 base and the J gene lost 3 bases, with 6 bases spanning the gap. Germline V gene sequence: CDR1 SGHAT, CDR2 FQDESV (reference sequence). This CDR3 contains 13 residues. The CDR3, as DNA: TGTGCCAGCAGCTTAGGAAGCTACACTGAAGCTTTCTTT. It codes for CASSLGSYTEAFF. Full variable domain (remainder filled in from reference TRBV11-1 and TRBJ1-1): EAEVAQSPRYKITEKSQAVAFWCDPISGHATLYWYRQILGQGPELLVQFQDESVVDDSQLPKDRFSAERLKGVDSTLKIQPAELGDSAMYLCASSLGSYTEAFFGQGTRLTVV.

This clonotype has a count of ten or more. CDR3 coding DNA: TGCGCCAGCTCCCCAGGGGACACCGGGGAGCTGTTTTTT. Protein sequence: CASSPGDTGELFF. The chain uses TRBV5-1 and TRBJ2-2; D is perhaps TRBD1 (6 bases). Germline V gene lookup returns CDR1 SGHRS and CDR2 YFSETQ. The germline V and J ends were trimmed by 7 bases and 3 bases, with 10 bases remaining between them. The CDR3 is 13 residues long.

The CDR3 DNA reads as TGTGCCAGCAGCCGATCTATTCGACAGGGGAGTTCACCCCTCCACTTT. Translated: CASSRSIRQGSSPLHF. The chain has TRBV6-1 and TRBJ1-6, with 8 nucleotides matching TRBD1. The CDR3 is made up of 16 amino acids. The germline CDR1 and CDR2 sequences are MNHNS and SASEGT. V dropped 6 bases and J dropped 9; count of bases not matched to a gene: 13.

The CDR3 sequence is CASSLARATRPYSGNTIYF. The CDR3, as DNA: TGTGCCAGCAGCTTAGCAAGAGCTACCCGACCCTACTCTGGAAACACCATATATTTT. V usage is TRBV11-1 and J usage is TRBJ1-3, with unresolved D. The CDR3 totals 19 residues. Germline V gene sequence: CDR1 SGHAT, CDR2 FQDESV (reference sequence). V was shortened by 0 bases and J by 0 bases, with 18 bases between the two germline ends. Full variable domain (missing parts from reference TRBV11-1 and TRBJ1-3): EAEVAQSPRYKITEKSQAVAFWCDPISGHATLYWYRQILGQGPELLVQFQDESVVDDSQLPKDRFSAERLKGVDSTLKIQPAELGDSAMYLCASSLARATRPYSGNTIYFGEGSWLTVV.

This clonotype occurred a few times. The rearrangement links TRBV20-1 to TRBJ2-1; D is ambiguous. From germline, CDR1 is DFQATT and CDR2 SNEGSKA (reference sequence). Deletions cut 5 bases from V and 4 bases from J, with 15 bases between. This CDR3 region has 14 residues. In DNA form, the CDR3 reads TGCAGTGCTCTTTATGCCGGCGCGTACAATGAGCAGTTCTTC. It codes for CSALYAGAYNEQFF.

The sample holds many counts of this clonotype. This rearrangement joins TRBV12-3 or TRBV12-4 to TRBJ2-7; D unclear. The CDR3 spans 13 residues. V lost 5 bases and J lost 2, with 10 bases in between. The CDR3 spells CASSRTDAYEQYF. The CDR3 DNA follows: TGTGCCAGCAGTCGGACGGACGCCTACGAGCAGTACTTC.

V usage is TRBV5-5 and J usage is TRBJ2-2; no clear D gene. The ends were cut back, 1 base at V and 6 bases at J, with 19 bases in the middle. There are 17 residues in the CDR3. Germline V CDR1 and CDR2: SGHKS, YYEKEE (reference sequence). Here the CDR3 DNA reads TGTGCCAGCAGCTTGCTAGGAGCTTACAGTGTTTCCGGGGAGCTGTTTTTT. It encodes CASSLLGAYSVSGELFF.

This chain joins TRBV30 and TRBJ2-7, with a possible D match to TRBD2 (6 bases). CDR3 size: 11 residues. CDR1 is GTSNPN, CDR2 SVGIG, per germline (reference sequence). V lost 5 bases and J lost 7, with 12 bases in between. The DNA for the CDR3 is TGTGCCTGGGGGGTCGGAGGGGAGCAGTACTTC. Amino acids: CAWGVGGEQYF.

This sequence joins TRBV5-1 and TRBJ2-5; D perhaps matches TRBD2 (5 bases). The CDR3 covers 14 residues. Per the germline V gene, CDR1 is SGHRS and CDR2 is YFSETQ. The V end lost 6 bases, the J end lost 1 base, and 13 bases lay between the germline ends. In DNA form, the CDR3 reads TGCGCCAGCAACCGACGGGGATCCCAAGAGACCCAGTACTTC. The encoded protein is CASNRRGSQETQYF.

This clonotype was found many times. V usage is TRBV12-3 or TRBV12-4 and J usage is TRBJ2-3; D unresolved. V dropped 6 bases and J dropped 0 bases, with 7 bases sitting between them. The CDR3 spans 13 residues. Here the CDR3 DNA reads TGTGCCAGCAGGGTTAGCAGCACAGATACGCAGTATTTT. Translated, it gives CASRVSSTDTQYF.

The chain couples TRBV6-1 to TRBJ2-7; 9 bases map to TRBD2. The germline gives CDR1 MNHNS, CDR2 SASEGT. J lost 7 bases, V lost 5 bases, and 6 bases had no gene match. CDR3 length equals 13 residues. CDR3 sequence (DNA): TGTGCCAGCAGTATCGGGACTAGCTTTGAGCAGTACTTC. Protein sequence: CASSIGTSFEQYF.